Presented here are 29 T cell receptor beta chains from one specimen sequenced in a study of blood T cell repertoires in COVID-19. Sequenced by immunoSEQ multiplex PCR; TCRdb stores in-frame clones only, minus some. The repertoire includes 310,000 or so clones, 75% to 95% of them detected once, and roughly 1.1% sits in the top ten. What was sequenced was PBMCs or T cells enriched from blood (not recorded which). These receptors originate from a woman aged 25 to 39 who had recovered from COVID-19.

The table lists this clone with a few counts. V usage is TRBV7-9 and J usage is TRBJ2-2, with D tentatively TRBD2 (6 bases). This CDR3 is 16 amino acids long. Germline-derived CDR1 and CDR2 are SEHNR and FQNEAQ (reference sequence). With 2 bases removed from V and 6 bases from J, the gap between germline ends came to 16 bases. The CDR3: CASSLLTRIDAGELFF. CDR3 sequence (DNA): TGTGCCAGCAGCTTATTGACTAGAATAGATGCCGGGGAGCTGTTTTTT. The complete variable domain, with remaining parts taken from reference TRBV7-9 and TRBJ2-2, reads DTGVSQNPRHKITKRGQNVTFRCDPISEHNRLYWYRQTLGQGPEFLTYFQNEAQLEKSRLLSDRFSAERPKGSFSTLEIQRTEQGDSAMYLCASSLLTRIDAGELFFGEGSRLTVL.

V usage is TRBV29-1 and J usage is TRBJ2-7, with D tentatively TRBD1 (7 bases). The CDR3 covers 13 residues. Deletions cut 5 bases from V and 4 bases from J, with 15 bases between. Germline lookup yields CDR1 SQVTM and CDR2 ANQGSEA. The CDR3 spells CSVIPPGGYEQYF. CDR3 DNA: TGCAGCGTTATACCCCCAGGGGGGTACGAGCAGTACTTC.

This sequence joins TRBV28 and TRBJ2-7; 8 bases fit TRBD2. CDR1 and CDR2 from the germline V gene are MDHEN and SYDVKM. J gave up 10 bases and V 2 bases, and 10 bases lay outside the gene matches. The CDR3 is 14 residues long. For the CDR3, the DNA is TGTGCCAGCAGTTTACTCGGGCCGGGACTAGATCAGTACTTC. It translates to CASSLLGPGLDQYF. Based on the CDR3 plus reference TRBV28 and TRBJ2-7, the full variable domain is DVKVTQSSRYLVKRTGEKVFLECVQDMDHENMFWYRQDPGLGLRLIYFSYDVKMKEKGDIPEGYSVSREKKERFSLILESASTNQTSMYLCASSLLGPGLDQYFGPGTRLTVT.

The V call is TRBV7-2, the J call TRBJ2-1; 7 bases fit TRBD2. The junction had 3 bases not matched to a gene; V was cut back by 1 base and J by 3 bases. The CDR3 covers 15 residues. The germline gives CDR1 SGHTA, CDR2 FQGNSA. The CDR3 nucleotides are TGTGCCAGCAGCTTAGGGACTAGGGGCTACAATGAGCAGTTCTTC. Its protein is CASSLGTRGYNEQFF.

This clone was seen a few times. The chain couples TRBV29-1 to TRBJ2-1; 14 nucleotides match TRBD2. Germline values: CDR1 SQVTM, CDR2 ANQGSEA. The CDR3 covers 17 residues. The trim removed 1 base at V and 8 bases at J, leaving 10 bases unmatched. The DNA for the CDR3 is TGCAGCGTTGAAGTCGGGACTAGCGGGAGCAGAGACTATGAGCAGTTCTTC. Its protein is CSVEVGTSGSRDYEQFF.

With respect to this clone: One junction end does not reproduce the germline sequence, and a read error may be involved. V is TRBV25-1 and J is TRBJ1-2; TRBD1 might be the D (5 bases). CDR1 and CDR2 from the germline V gene are MGHDK and SYGVNS. The CDR3 spans 15 residues. The CDR3 DNA sequence: TGTGCCAGCAGTGAACGAGTCGACAGTAACCATGGCTACACCTTC. It is translated as CASSERVDSNHGYTF.

CDR3 bases: TGTGCCAGCAGTCAACAGGGGAGTTCACCCCTCCACTTT. As protein: CASSQQGSSPLHF. The chain uses TRBV28 and TRBJ1-6; 7 bases fit TRBD1. From germline, CDR1 is MDHEN and CDR2 SYDVKM. V lost 5 bases and J lost 9; bases outside the gene matches: 4. The CDR3 covers 13 residues.

V usage is TRBV11-2 and J usage is TRBJ2-2; TRBD2 matches at 12 bases. CDR1 and CDR2 from the germline V gene are SGHAT and FQNNGV. Trimming took 7 bases from V and 0 from J; bases not matched to a gene: 12. CDR3 size: 19 residues. This chain's CDR3 is CASTPRLAGEYANTGELFF. The CDR3 DNA is TGTGCCAGCACACCCAGACTAGCGGGAGAGTACGCGAACACCGGGGAGCTGTTTTTT.

V is TRBV19 and J is TRBJ2-1; 9 bases map to TRBD2. The CDR3 length is 18 residues. Trimming cost V 4 bases and J 1 base; bases outside gene matches: 11. From germline, CDR1 is LNHDA and CDR2 SQIVND (reference sequence). CDR3 in DNA: TGTGCCAGTAGTACCCAATCTGTAGCGGGAGTGTCCTACAATGAGCAGTTCTTC. Amino acids: CASSTQSVAGVSYNEQFF. The full variable domain, with the rest looked up from reference TRBV19 and TRBJ2-1, is DGGITQSPKYLFRKEGQNVTLSCEQNLNHDAMYWYRQDPGQGLRLIYYSQIVNDFQKGDIAEGYSVSREKKESFPLTVTSAQKNPTAFYLCASSTQSVAGVSYNEQFFGPGTRLTVL.

The genes are TRBV28 and TRBJ1-2, with D uncertain. Between the trimmed V and J ends, which lost 7 bases and 8 bases, there was a span of 14 bases. The V gene's germline CDR1 is MDHEN and CDR2 SYDVKM. CDR3 length equals 12 residues. This chain's CDR3 is CASIPTRGGYTF. The CDR3 DNA sequence: TGTGCCAGCATTCCCACGCGAGGCGGCTACACCTTC.

CDR3 coding DNA: TGTGCCATCAGCGGGAGCACCTCTGGGGCCGGGGAGCTGTTTTTT. Amino acids: CAISGSTSGAGELFF. The V and J genes are TRBV10-3 and TRBJ2-2, with D possibly TRBD2 on 6 matching bases. CDR1 is ENHRY and CDR2 is SYGVKD in the germline V gene. V lost 6 bases and J lost 6, with 17 bases in between. There are 15 residues in the CDR3.

This clone was counted only a few times. V usage is TRBV5-4 and J usage is TRBJ2-1, with 8 bases identical to TRBD2. This CDR3 has 19 amino acids. Germline loops: CDR1 SGHNT, CDR2 YYREEE (reference sequence). The V segment lost 0 bases and the J segment 0 bases; nucleotides outside the gene matches: 11. The chain's CDR3 is CASSLGGRLTALSYNEQFF. CDR3 nucleotide sequence: TGTGCCAGCAGCTTGGGCGGGAGGCTCACTGCTCTCTCCTACAATGAGCAGTTCTTC.

This clone was observed a few times. The CDR3 DNA follows: TGTGCCAGCAGAGGACTAGCGGGAGTAACCGGGGAGCTGTTTTTT. It encodes CASRGLAGVTGELFF. The V and J genes are TRBV6-6 and TRBJ2-2, with TRBD2 matching over 13 bases. Germline lookup yields CDR1 MNHNY and CDR2 SVGAGI (reference sequence). The V gene end was trimmed by 6 bases and the J gene end by 5 bases; junction bases not matched to a gene: 3. The CDR3 is 15 amino acids.

CDR3 amino acids: CASSRWESGRAEYNEQFF. In nucleotides, the CDR3 is TGTGCCAGCAGCCGCTGGGAGAGCGGGAGGGCCGAGTACAATGAGCAGTTCTTC. This chain connects TRBV11-3 to TRBJ2-1, with 10 nucleotides matching TRBD2. Germline CDR1 reads SGHNT; CDR2 reads YENEEA. This CDR3 has 18 residues. V shed 5 bases and J 4 bases; nucleotides not matched to a gene: 14.

There are a few counts of this clone. The CDR3 DNA reads TGTGCCAGCAGACCAGACAGGTCAGCTTCCTATAATTCACCCCTCCACTTT. The encoded protein is CASRPDRSASYNSPLHF. This chain uses TRBV27 with TRBJ1-6; D possibly corresponds to TRBD1 (6 bases). The CDR3 is made up of 17 amino acids. Germline lookup yields CDR1 MNHEY and CDR2 SMNVEV (reference sequence). The V end was cut by 6 bases, the J end by 1 base, with 16 bases between.

The chain recombines TRBV9 with TRBJ2-1; D possibly corresponds to TRBD2 (6 bases). V lost 0 bases and J 7 bases, leaving 14 bases between the germline ends. Germline CDR1 reads SGDLS; CDR2 reads YYNGEE. The length of the CDR3 is 15 residues. The CDR3 sequence is CASSVGGGTENEQFF. CDR3 sequence (DNA): TGTGCCAGCAGCGTAGGAGGTGGGACTGAAAATGAGCAGTTCTTC. The complete variable domain, with remaining parts taken from reference TRBV9 and TRBJ2-1, reads DSGVTQTPKHLITATGQRVTLRCSPRSGDLSVYWYQQSLDQGLQFLIQYYNGEERAKGNILERFSAQQFPDLHSELNLSSLELGDSALYFCASSVGGGTENEQFFGPGTRLTVL.

The sample holds one count of this clone. This chain links TRBV7-6 with TRBJ2-5; 12 positions agree with TRBD2. Trimming at V came to 6 bases and at J to 4 bases, leaving 12 bases not matched to a gene. The CDR3 sequence is 17 residues long. Germline assignment: CDR1 SGHVS and CDR2 FNYEAQ. The CDR3 sequence: CASRPNQLAGGRETQYF. CDR3 coding DNA: TGTGCCAGCAGACCGAACCAACTAGCGGGAGGCAGAGAGACCCAGTACTTC.

This clone was counted a few times. V usage is TRBV7-2 and J usage is TRBJ2-3, with TRBD1 matching over 7 bases. V shed 3 bases, J shed 3 bases, and the junction held 6 bases outside the gene matches. Germline CDR1 reads SGHTA; CDR2 reads FQGNSA. CDR3 length: 15 amino acids. The CDR3 spells CASSLGQFHTDTQYF. The CDR3 DNA is TGTGCCAGCAGCTTGGGACAGTTCCATACAGATACGCAGTATTTT. The entire variable domain, with the rest obtained from reference TRBV7-2 and TRBJ2-3, is as follows: GAGVSQSPSNKVTEKGKDVELRCDPISGHTALYWYRQSLGQGLEFLIYFQGNSAPDKSGLPSDRFSAERTGGSVSTLTIQRTQQEDSAVYLCASSLGQFHTDTQYFGPGTRLTVL.

V usage is TRBV28 and J usage is TRBJ2-3; the match to TRBD2 covers 7 bases. This CDR3 contains 14 residues. Germline CDR1 and CDR2: MDHEN and SYDVKM. The V segment lost 3 bases and the J segment 2 bases; nucleotides outside the gene matches: 2. The CDR3: CASSFRDYTDTQYF. CDR3 sequence (DNA): TGTGCCAGCAGTTTCCGGGACTACACAGATACGCAGTATTTT.

The J gene is TRBJ1-3, the V gene TRBV6-5; tentative D call: TRBD1 (5 bases). V was trimmed by 8 bases and J by 1 base, leaving 15 bases between them. The length of the CDR3 is 15 residues. Germline V gene lookup returns CDR1 MNHEY and CDR2 SVGAGI. The CDR3: CASLWGDRSGNTIYF. CDR3 DNA sequence: TGTGCCAGCTTATGGGGGGATCGTTCTGGAAACACCATATATTTT.

The J gene is TRBJ2-1, the V gene TRBV7-3; a weak D match, TRBD2 (5 bases). Germline-derived CDR1 and CDR2 are SGHTA and FQGTGA. V was cut by 2 bases and J by 0 bases, with 11 bases left in between. This CDR3 has 16 residues. The CDR3 spells CASSLEASTSYNEQFF. The DNA of the CDR3 is TGTGCCAGCAGCTTAGAGGCTAGCACCTCCTACAATGAGCAGTTCTTC.

The chain recombines TRBV28 with TRBJ2-1, with TRBD2 identical over 14 bases. The CDR3 sequence is 18 residues long. Germline values: CDR1 MDHEN, CDR2 SYDVKM. The junction had 7 bases not matched to a gene; V was cut back by 1 base and J by 5 bases. The CDR3 nucleotides are TGTGCCAGCAGTTTATCTGGACTAGCGGGAGGATTTGACAATGAGCAGTTCTTC. Protein: CASSLSGLAGGFDNEQFF.

The chain employs TRBV7-2 and TRBJ2-2; 9 nucleotides agree with TRBD1. Germline-derived CDR1 and CDR2 are SGHTA and FQGNSA. V shed 6 bases and J 2 bases; nucleotides not matched to a gene: 1. This CDR3 region has 14 residues. The CDR3 spells CASRDRGNTGELFF. CDR3 DNA: TGTGCCAGCAGGGACAGGGGTAACACCGGGGAGCTGTTTTTT. Full variable domain (missing parts from reference TRBV7-2 and TRBJ2-2): GAGVSQSPSNKVTEKGKDVELRCDPISGHTALYWYRQSLGQGLEFLIYFQGNSAPDKSGLPSDRFSAERTGGSVSTLTIQRTQQEDSAVYLCASRDRGNTGELFFGEGSRLTVL.

The chain recombines TRBV5-4 with TRBJ2-5, with D tentatively TRBD2 (5 bases). The CDR3 has 13 residues. Germline-derived CDR1 and CDR2 are SGHNT and YYREEE (reference sequence). V was pared by 3 bases and J by 3 bases, with 9 bases between. CDR3 in amino acids: CASSYLAKETQYF. The CDR3 DNA is TGTGCCAGCAGCTATCTAGCTAAAGAGACCCAGTACTTC. The full variable domain, with the rest looked up from reference TRBV5-4 and TRBJ2-5, is ETGVTQSPTHLIKTRGQQVTLRCSSQSGHNTVSWYQQALGQGPQFIFQYYREEENGRGNFPPRFSGLQFPNYSSELNVNALELDDSALYLCASSYLAKETQYFGPGTRLLVL.

The rearrangement links TRBV5-4 to TRBJ2-3; no clear D gene. Trimming pared 7 bases from V and 2 bases from J, leaving 17 bases between. The CDR3 contains 15 residues. In germline, CDR1 is SGHNT, CDR2 YYREEE (reference sequence). The CDR3 protein is CASSSATTYTDTQYF. CDR3 nucleotide sequence: TGTGCCAGCTCCTCGGCGACAACTTACACAGATACGCAGTATTTT.

The V and J genes are TRBV5-1 and TRBJ2-2; 7 nucleotides agree with TRBD1. V shed 8 bases and J 1 base; nucleotides not matched to a gene: 5. This CDR3 has 14 amino acids. Per the germline V gene, CDR1 is SGHRS and CDR2 is YFSETQ. The CDR3 spells CASNRQGNTGELFF. In DNA, the CDR3 is TGCGCCAGTAACCGACAGGGGAACACCGGGGAGCTGTTTTTT.

The V call is TRBV5-4, the J call TRBJ1-2; weak D call: TRBD1 (5 bases). V shed 6 bases and J shed 4 bases, with 22 bases lying between them. This CDR3 contains 16 residues. Germline V gene sequence: CDR1 SGHNT, CDR2 YYREEE (reference sequence). CDR3 protein: CASTPGSGRDTYGYTF. CDR3 DNA: TGTGCCAGCACCCCCGGGTCCGGCAGGGATACCTATGGCTACACCTTC.

V is TRBV5-5 and J is TRBJ1-4; 10 bases match TRBD1. CDR1 SGHKS and CDR2 YYEKEE come from the germline V gene (reference sequence). With V trimmed by 4 bases and J by 5 bases, 8 bases remained unmatched. The length of the CDR3 is 16 residues. CDR3 bases: TGTGCCAGCAGCCCGGAGTGGGACAGGGGAAATGAAAAACTGTTTTTT. This encodes CASSPEWDRGNEKLFF. Using reference TRBV5-5 and TRBJ1-4 for the parts outside the CDR3, the full variable domain is DAGVTQSPTHLIKTRGQQVTLRCSPISGHKSVSWYQQVLGQGPQFIFQYYEKEERGRGNFPDRFSARQFPNYSSELNVNALLLGDSALYLCASSPEWDRGNEKLFFGSGTQLSVL.

V is TRBV5-1 and J is TRBJ2-1; 9 bases match TRBD2. Trimming at V came to 1 base and at J to 8 bases, leaving 10 bases not matched to a gene. This CDR3 is built from 16 residues. Looked up from germline, CDR1 is SGHRS and CDR2 is YFSETQ. Here the CDR3 DNA reads TGCGCCAGCAGCTTGATTGCGACTAGCGGAGGCCATGAGCAGTTCTTC. This translates into CASSLIATSGGHEQFF.